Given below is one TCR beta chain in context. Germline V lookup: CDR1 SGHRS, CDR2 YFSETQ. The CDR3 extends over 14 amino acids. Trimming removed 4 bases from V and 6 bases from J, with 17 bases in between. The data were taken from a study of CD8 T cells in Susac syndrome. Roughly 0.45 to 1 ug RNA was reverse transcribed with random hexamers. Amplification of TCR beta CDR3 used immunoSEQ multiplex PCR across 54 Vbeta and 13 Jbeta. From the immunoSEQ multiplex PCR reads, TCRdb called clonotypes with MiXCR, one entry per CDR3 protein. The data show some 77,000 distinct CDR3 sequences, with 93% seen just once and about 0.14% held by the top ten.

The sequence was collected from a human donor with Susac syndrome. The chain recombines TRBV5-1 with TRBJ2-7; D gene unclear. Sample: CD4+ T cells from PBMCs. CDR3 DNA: TGCGCCAGCAGCGGTGAGACACTAACCTCCGAGCAGTACTTC. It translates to CASSGETLTSEQYF.